A single T cell receptor (beta chain) is shown here with its context. CDR1 is SGHAT and CDR2 is FQNNGV in the germline V gene. J gave up 4 bases and V 5 bases, and 12 bases lay outside the gene matches. The CDR3 is 18 residues long. This sample is drawn from a study of cytomegalovirus exposure and HLA in healthy donors. The method was immunoSEQ multiplex PCR; TCRdb's version includes in-frame clones alone and lacks a portion of them. This sample has around 150,000 clones; approximately 86% occur once, and the top ten carry around 2%. The source is a man younger than 45 in good health and CMV-seropositive. This chain joins TRBV11-2 and TRBJ2-3; 13 bases match TRBD2. The source material was PBMCs. The CDR3 region is CASSPGLAGVLGADTQYF. Here the CDR3 DNA reads TGTGCCAGCAGCCCCGGACTAGCGGGGGTTCTGGGAGCAGATACGCAGTATTTT.